The present TCR beta chain was sequenced within a study of blood T cell repertoires in COVID-19. Overall study: The origin of the acute and convalescent COVID-19 samples was the United States, Italy and Spain.

Original analysis: Researchers report that nucleated cell counts were estimated from reference gene primer amplification. Libraries were prepared by immunoSEQ multiplex PCR; TCRdb keeps only in-frame clonotypes and omits some of them. The V and J calls and clone size were taken over from that table, and D and trimming were inferred from the DNA. The data contain 95,000 to 100,000 clones, 85% to 95% of them singletons. Between the trimmed V and J ends, which lost 4 bases and 0 bases, there was a span of 11 bases. This CDR3 has 15 residues. Germline V lookup: CDR1 SGHRS, CDR2 YFSETQ. Sequenced input: peripheral blood. The receptor was derived from a man aged 50 or older with active COVID-19. This chain uses TRBV5-1 with TRBJ1-3; D might be TRBD1 (6 bases). CDR3 DNA sequence: TGCGCCAGCAGCCTCGGACAGAACTCTGGAAACACCATATATTTT. Protein sequence: CASSLGQNSGNTIYF.